This TCR beta chain emerged from a study of long-term antiretroviral therapy in people with HIV. Investigators performed immunoSEQ version v3.0 at survey level. Measured with immunoSEQ multiplex PCR; TCRdb has only the in-frame clones, and not every one. This repertoire shows about 20,000 clones, 75% to 95% found once; its top ten account for approximately 9.6%. CDR1 and CDR2 (germline): GTSNPN, SVGIG (reference sequence). Deletions cut 2 bases from V and 2 bases from J, with 9 bases between. The CDR3 runs 13 residues. Every HIV-positive participant received treatment in the United States. The chain employs TRBV30 and TRBJ1-2, with a possible D match to TRBD1 (5 bases). The sample consisted of unsorted PBMCs, taken approximately 4.5 years before starting antiretroviral therapy. The TCR sequence derives from a woman in her thirties with HIV. This CDR3 reads CAWSSTVNYGYTF. CDR3 nucleotides: TGTGCCTGGAGTTCGACAGTAAACTATGGCTACACCTTC.